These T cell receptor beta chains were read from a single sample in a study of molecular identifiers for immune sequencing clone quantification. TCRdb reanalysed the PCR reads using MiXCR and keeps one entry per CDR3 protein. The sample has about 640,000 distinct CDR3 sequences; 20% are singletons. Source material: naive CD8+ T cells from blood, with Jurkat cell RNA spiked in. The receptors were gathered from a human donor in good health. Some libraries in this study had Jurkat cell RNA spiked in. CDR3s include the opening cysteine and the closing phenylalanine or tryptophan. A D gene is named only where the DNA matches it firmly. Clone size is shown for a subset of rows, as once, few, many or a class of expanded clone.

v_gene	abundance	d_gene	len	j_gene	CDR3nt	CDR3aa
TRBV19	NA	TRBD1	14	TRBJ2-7	TGTGCCAGTAGTATCGGACAGGGGGACTACGAGCAGTACTTC	CASSIGQGDYEQYF
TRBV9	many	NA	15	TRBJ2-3	TGTGCCAGCAGCTCCTGGGGCGCTAGCACAGATACGCAGTATTTT	CASSSWGASTDTQYF
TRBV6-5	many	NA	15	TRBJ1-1	TGTGCCAGCAGTTACTCGAACCAGCAGAACACTGAAGCTTTCTTT	CASSYSNQQNTEAFF
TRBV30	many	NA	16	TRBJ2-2	TGTGCCTGGAGTGTATACCGGAACACGTACACCGGGGAGCTGTTTTTT	CAWSVYRNTYTGELFF
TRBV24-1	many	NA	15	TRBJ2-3	TGTGCCACCAGTGATTCGGGCGGCGGATCAGATACGCAGTATTTT	CATSDSGGGSDTQYF
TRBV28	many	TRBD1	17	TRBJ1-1	TGTGCCAGCAGTTTCGACAACAGGGGGGAGTATAACACTGAAGCTTTCTTT	CASSFDNRGEYNTEAFF
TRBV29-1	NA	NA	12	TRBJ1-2	TGCAGCGATACGACAGCAAACTATGGCTACACCTTC	CSDTTANYGYTF
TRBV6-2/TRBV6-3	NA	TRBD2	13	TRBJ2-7	TGTGCCACCGCAAGCGGGAGAAGCTACGAGCAGTACTTC	CATASGRSYEQYF
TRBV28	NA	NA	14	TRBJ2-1	TGTGACAGCAGTCCCCGGACTTCTAGCAATGAGCAGTTCTTC	CDSSPRTSSNEQFF
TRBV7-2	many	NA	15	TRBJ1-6	TGTGCCAGCAGCTTAGTTACGTCCCCCGGGTCACCCCTCCACTTT	CASSLVTSPGSPLHF
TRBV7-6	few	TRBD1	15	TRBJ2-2	TGTGCCAGCAGTCCGACAGGGGGCGGCACCGGGGAGCTGTTTTTT	CASSPTGGGTGELFF
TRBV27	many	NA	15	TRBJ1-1	TGTGCCAGCAGTTTAGTCCCAGGTCCAAACACTGAAGCTTTCTTT	CASSLVPGPNTEAFF
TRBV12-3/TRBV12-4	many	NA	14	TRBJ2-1	TGTGCCAGCAGTTTTTCCCTTCTGAAGAATGAGCAGTTCTTC	CASSFSLLKNEQFF
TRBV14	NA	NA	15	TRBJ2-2	TGTGCCAGCAGCCGCCAACTAGAACTCACCGGGGAGCTGTTTTTT	CASSRQLELTGELFF
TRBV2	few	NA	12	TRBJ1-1	TGTGCCAGCAGGTGGGAGAACACTGAAGCTTTCTTT	CASRWENTEAFF
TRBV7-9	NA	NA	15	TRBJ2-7	TGTGCCAGCAGCGGTACCGACAGGATCTCCTACGAGCAGTACTTC	CASSGTDRISYEQYF
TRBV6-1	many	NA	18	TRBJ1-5	TGTGCCAGCAGTGAAGAGGAAGCTCTGGGGTATAGCAATCAGCCCCAGCATTTT	CASSEEEALGYSNQPQHF
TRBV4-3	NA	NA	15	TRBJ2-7	TGCGCCAGCAGCCAAGATGAAGGCACCTTCTACGAGCAGCACTTC	CASSQDEGTFYEQHF
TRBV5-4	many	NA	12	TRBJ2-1	TGTGCCAGCAGCTTGGGGGTTTCTGAGCAGTTCTTC	CASSLGVSEQFF
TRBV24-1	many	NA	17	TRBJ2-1	TGTGCCACCAGTGATACCGCCGGGACGGAGCCCTACAATGAGCAGTTCTTC	CATSDTAGTEPYNEQFF
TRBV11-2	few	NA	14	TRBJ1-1	TGTGCCAGCAGCTTAGGCAGGGACTACACTGAAGCTTTCTTT	CASSLGRDYTEAFF
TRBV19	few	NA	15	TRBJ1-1	TGTGCCAGTACCCCCGGAATGAGGTGGGGCGCTGAAGCTTTCTTT	CASTPGMRWGAEAFF
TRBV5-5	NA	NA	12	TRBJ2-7	TGTGCCAGCAGCCCCGGGGTGCACGGGCAGTACTTC	CASSPGVHGQYF
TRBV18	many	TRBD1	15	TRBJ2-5	TGTGCCAGCTCACCTATCGGGACAGGGGAAGAGACCCAGTACTTC	CASSPIGTGEETQYF
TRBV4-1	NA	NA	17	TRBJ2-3	TGCGCCAGCAGCCAAGTGGCGGGGACGGTGAGCACAGATACGCAGTATTTT	CASSQVAGTVSTDTQYF
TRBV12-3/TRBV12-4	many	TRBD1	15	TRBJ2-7	TGTGCCAGCAGCCACGGGACAGCCAGCTCCTACGAGCAGTACTTC	CASSHGTASSYEQYF
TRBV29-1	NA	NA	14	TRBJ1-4	TGCAGCGTTGCCGGGCTAGCAACTAATGAAAAACTGTTTTTT	CSVAGLATNEKLFF
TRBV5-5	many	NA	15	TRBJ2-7	TGTGCCAGCAGCCCCTTCCATGGAGTCCCCTACGAGCAGTACTTC	CASSPFHGVPYEQYF
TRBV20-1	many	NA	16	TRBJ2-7	TGCAGTGCTAGATATCCCATCAGTGCTGCTACGAATGAGCAGTACTTC	CSARYPISAATNEQYF
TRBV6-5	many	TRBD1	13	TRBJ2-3	TGTGCCAGCGGGACAGGGGGCCCAGATACGCAGTATTTT	CASGTGGPDTQYF
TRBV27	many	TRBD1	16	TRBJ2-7	TGTGCCAGCAGCCTATCCACCGGGACAGGGGTCTACGAGCAGTACTTC	CASSLSTGTGVYEQYF
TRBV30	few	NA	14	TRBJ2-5	TGTGCCTGGGGGGGGACTGGACAGCAAGAGACCCAGTACTTC	CAWGGTGQQETQYF
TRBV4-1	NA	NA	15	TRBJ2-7	TGCGCCAGCGGCCAGAGGACAGCTTCCTACTACGAGCAGTACTTC	CASGQRTASYYEQYF
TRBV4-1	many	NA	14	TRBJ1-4	TGCGCCAGCAGCCAAGATGCAGTAGATGAAAAACTGTTTTTT	CASSQDAVDEKLFF
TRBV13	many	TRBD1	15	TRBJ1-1	TGTGCCAGCATCCCACAGGGGGCGTGGAACACTGAAGCTTTCTTT	CASIPQGAWNTEAFF
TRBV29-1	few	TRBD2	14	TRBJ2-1	TGCAGCGTCCACGGCGGGAGCCCGTACAATGAGCAGTTCTTC	CSVHGGSPYNEQFF
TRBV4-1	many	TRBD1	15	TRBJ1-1	TGCGCCAGCAGCGACCGACAGGGCCCGAACACTGAAGCTTTCTTT	CASSDRQGPNTEAFF
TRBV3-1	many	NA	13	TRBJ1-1	TGTGCCAGCAGCCAGTACATGAACACTGAAGCTTTCTTT	CASSQYMNTEAFF
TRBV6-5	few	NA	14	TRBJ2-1	TGTGCCAGCAGTTACGGACAGGGAGGGGGAGAGCAGTTCTTC	CASSYGQGGGEQFF
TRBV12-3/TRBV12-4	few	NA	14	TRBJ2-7	TGTGCCAGCAGTTTGTCAGAGCGCGATTACGAGCAGTACTTC	CASSLSERDYEQYF
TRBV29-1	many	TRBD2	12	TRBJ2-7	TGCAGCGTGCTAGCGGGAGACTACGAGCAGTACTTC	CSVLAGDYEQYF
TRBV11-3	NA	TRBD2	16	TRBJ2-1	TGTGCCAGCAGCCGCCTTGGCGGGGGGGTCTTCGATGAGCAGTTCTTC	CASSRLGGGVFDEQFF
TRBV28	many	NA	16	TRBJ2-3	TGTGCCAGCAGCTACGCCCGACAGACTAGCACAGATACGCAGTATTTT	CASSYARQTSTDTQYF
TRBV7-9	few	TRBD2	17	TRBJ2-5	TGTGCCAGCAGCTTAGCGGGAGCGGGGGCGCGCCAAGAGACCCAGTACTTC	CASSLAGAGARQETQYF
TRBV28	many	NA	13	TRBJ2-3	TGTGCCAGCAGTTGGACTCGCACAGATACGCAGTATTTT	CASSWTRTDTQYF
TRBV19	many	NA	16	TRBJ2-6	TGTGCCAGTAGTATAGTTCCGGGCCCTGGGGCCAACGTCCTGACTTTC	CASSIVPGPGANVLTF
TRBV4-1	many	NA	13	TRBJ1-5	TGTGCCAGCAGCCAAGACAGGAATCAGCCCCAGCATTTT	CASSQDRNQPQHF
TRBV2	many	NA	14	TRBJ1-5	TGTGCCAGCAGGGCAGACCGCGGATATCAGCCCCAGCATTTT	CASRADRGYQPQHF
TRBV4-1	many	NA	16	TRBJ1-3	TGCGCCAGCAGCCAAGTTCCAGTAGAGTCTGGAAACACCATATATTTT	CASSQVPVESGNTIYF
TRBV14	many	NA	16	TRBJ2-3	TGTGCCAGCAGCCAAGCCCTCGGGAGAAGCACAGATACGCAGTATTTT	CASSQALGRSTDTQYF
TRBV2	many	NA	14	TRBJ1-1	TGTGCCAGCAGTGAAGGGCAGGGCGCCACTGAAGCTTTCTTT	CASSEGQGATEAFF
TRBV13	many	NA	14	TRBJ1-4	TGTGCCAGCAGCGTGGGACACGAGAGTGAAAAACTGTTTTTT	CASSVGHESEKLFF
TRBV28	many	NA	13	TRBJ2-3	TGTGCCAGCAGTTCGGGGTTATTGGATACGCAGTATTTT	CASSSGLLDTQYF
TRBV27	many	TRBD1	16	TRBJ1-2	TGTGCCAGCAGTCAGGGACAGGCGCTGTGGGGCTATGGCTACACCTTC	CASSQGQALWGYGYTF
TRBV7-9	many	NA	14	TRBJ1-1	TGTGCCAGCAGCTTAGCAGGGGGTGTCACTGAAGCTTTCTTT	CASSLAGGVTEAFF